One and the same sample provided the 7 T cell receptor beta chains below, sequenced in a study of T cell responses to AZD1222 COVID-19 vaccine. TCRdb keeps only in-frame clones here, not all; method: immunoSEQ multiplex PCR. The repertoire holds approximately 100,000 clones, with more than 75% as singletons. Sample: peripheral blood, taken on day 0 of AZD1222 vaccination. These receptors were collected from an adult in good health.

This chain connects TRBV7-2 to TRBJ1-4; D unresolved. CDR1 is SGHTA and CDR2 is FQGNSA in the germline V gene. Trimming took 2 bases from V and 8 from J, leaving 15 bases between them. CDR3 length: 15 amino acids. CDR3 amino acids: CASSLMGSTREKLFF. CDR3 bases: TGTGCCAGCAGCTTAATGGGCAGTACAAGGGAAAAACTGTTTTTT.

The chain is built from TRBV4-2 and TRBJ1-2; D is undetermined. Trimming shortened V by 0 bases and J by 8 bases, and 16 bases separated the two germline ends. This CDR3 has 15 amino acids. Germline V lookup: CDR1 LGHNA, CDR2 YNFKEQ. The CDR3 DNA reads as TGTGCCAGCAGCCAAGAGCTGCTACAGCCGTGGGGCTACACCTTC. It translates to CASSQELLQPWGYTF.

The chain links TRBV19 to TRBJ1-5, with 7 nucleotides matching TRBD1. The trim removed 2 bases at V and 3 bases at J, leaving 7 bases unmatched. There are 16 residues in the CDR3. Germline CDR1 and CDR2: LNHDA and SQIVND (reference sequence). The CDR3 DNA follows: TGTGCCAGTAGTATACTAAGGGACAGACTCAATCAGCCCCAGCATTTT. Protein sequence: CASSILRDRLNQPQHF. The full variable domain, in which reference TRBV19 and TRBJ1-5 provide the parts outside the CDR3, is DGGITQSPKYLFRKEGQNVTLSCEQNLNHDAMYWYRQDPGQGLRLIYYSQIVNDFQKGDIAEGYSVSREKKESFPLTVTSAQKNPTAFYLCASSILRDRLNQPQHFGDGTRLSIL.

This clone was seen once. The genes are TRBV6-2 or TRBV6-3 and TRBJ2-7; D is undetermined. Germline V CDR1 and CDR2: MNHEY, SVGEGT. CDR3 length: 12 residues. V dropped 2 bases and J dropped 3 bases, with 5 bases sitting between them. CDR3 nucleotide sequence: TGTGCCAGCAGTTACACTAACTACGAGCAGTACTTC. Amino acids: CASSYTNYEQYF.

This clone was found once. The chain recombines TRBV7-2 with TRBJ1-2; D gene ambiguous. This CDR3 comprises 12 residues. Per the germline V gene, CDR1 is SGHTA and CDR2 is FQGNSA. V lost 5 bases, J lost 6 bases, and 10 bases lay in between. The CDR3 nucleotides read TGTGCCAGCAGCCTCCCGACTCATGGCTACACCTTC. Its protein is CASSLPTHGYTF.

J is TRBJ1-1 and V is TRBV5-1, with 12 bases fitting TRBD1. Germline V gene lookup returns CDR1 SGHRS and CDR2 YFSETQ. CDR3 size: 20 residues. V was clipped by 2 bases and J by 0 bases; unmatched bases: 14. CDR3 in DNA: TGCGCCAGCAGCTTCGGGCTCGGTGCCGGGACAGGGGGCTTGAACACTGAAGCTTTCTTT. It translates to CASSFGLGAGTGGLNTEAFF.

This chain joins TRBV19 and TRBJ1-6, with unresolved D. V was pared by 8 bases and J by 4 bases, with 9 bases between. The CDR3 contains 13 residues. CDR1 and CDR2 (germline): LNHDA, SQIVND (reference sequence). CDR3 sequence (DNA): TGTGCCAGTCAGACGGTTTATAATTCACCCCTCCACTTT. Protein: CASQTVYNSPLHF.